This is a list of T cell receptor beta chains from one sample in a study of vaccination and CD4 T cells after COVID-19. Their antigen targets remain unknown. TCRdb reanalysed the PCR reads using MiXCR and keeps one entry per CDR3 protein. The sample lists approximately 20,000 distinct CDR3 sequences; roughly 34% were seen once. The sequences come from CD4+ T cells from blood, cultured in vitro, collected before SARS-CoV-2 vaccination. These receptor sequences come from a human donor who had recovered from COVID-19. The CDR3 runs from the conserved cysteine through the conserved F or W. D genes are given only for firm matches. Expanded clones are given a class, and other clones once, few, many or no size at all.

>TRBJ2-3|-|once|TRBV2
TGTGCCAGCAGTGTACGGGGGCCTAGCACAGATACGCAGTATTTT
CASSVRGPSTDTQYF
>TRBJ2-3|-|-|TRBV6-2/TRBV6-3
TGTGCCAGCAGTTACCTGGGTACGCAGTATTTT
CASSYLGTQYF
>TRBJ1-2|TRBD1|medium-sized|TRBV7-8
TGTGCCAGCAGCTTGGGACAGACCTCAGGCTATGGCTACACCTTC
CASSLGQTSGYGYTF
>TRBJ1-4|-|few|TRBV7-2
TGTGCCAGCAGCTTAATCTCAGGGCAGGCCTCGGAAAAACTGTTTTTT
CASSLISGQASEKLFF
>TRBJ2-1|TRBD2|-|TRBV20-1
TGCAGTGCTAGACTTTACGTCGGGGGGGAATACAATGAGCAGTTCTTC
CSARLYVGGEYNEQFF
>TRBJ1-1|TRBD1|-|TRBV6-1
TGTGCCAGCAGTGAACCGAGGACAGGCCACACTGAAGCTTTCTTT
CASSEPRTGHTEAFF
>TRBJ2-4|-|-|TRBV7-3
TGTGCCAGCAGCCTAGGGGGAGCCAAAAACATTCAGTACTTC
CASSLGGAKNIQYF
>TRBJ2-1|-|few|TRBV10-1
TGCGCCAGCAGTGCTAGCTCCAATTACGGGAATGAGCAGTTCTTC
CASSASSNYGNEQFF
>TRBJ1-1|-|-|TRBV6-5
TGTGCCAGCAGTTACTTCGGCTCAGGGGATACTGAAGCTTTCTTT
CASSYFGSGDTEAFF
>TRBJ2-1|-|few|TRBV5-1
TGCGCCAGCAGCCGGGACTTAGATGAGCAGTTCTTC
CASSRDLDEQFF